This T cell receptor (beta chain) was sequenced during a study of T cells after yellow fever vaccination. Findings and caveats of the study: The study re-detected most primary-vaccination clones after the booster (96% CD4, just over 85% CD8). The bulk population could contribute abundant contaminating clonotypes to FACS-sorted repertoires.

MiXCR, applied by TCRdb to the 5' RACE reads, yields one record per CDR3 protein. The sample has around 600,000 distinct CDR3 sequences; 12% are singletons. Per germline, CDR1 DFQATT and CDR2 SNEGSKA (reference sequence). This CDR3 contains 13 residues. V was clipped by 6 bases and J by 6 bases; unmatched bases: 9. A few counts support this clonotype. Its antigen is still unknown. The sample consisted of PBMCs, taken on the day of the yellow fever booster vaccination. The origin of this receptor is a man aged 25 to 45 who received the YFV17D yellow fever vaccine. The chain uses TRBV20-1 and TRBJ2-7, with TRBD2 identical over 9 bases. CDR3: CSAAGTSTGEQYF. The CDR3 DNA follows: TGCAGTGCGGCCGGGACTAGCACAGGCGAGCAGTACTTC.